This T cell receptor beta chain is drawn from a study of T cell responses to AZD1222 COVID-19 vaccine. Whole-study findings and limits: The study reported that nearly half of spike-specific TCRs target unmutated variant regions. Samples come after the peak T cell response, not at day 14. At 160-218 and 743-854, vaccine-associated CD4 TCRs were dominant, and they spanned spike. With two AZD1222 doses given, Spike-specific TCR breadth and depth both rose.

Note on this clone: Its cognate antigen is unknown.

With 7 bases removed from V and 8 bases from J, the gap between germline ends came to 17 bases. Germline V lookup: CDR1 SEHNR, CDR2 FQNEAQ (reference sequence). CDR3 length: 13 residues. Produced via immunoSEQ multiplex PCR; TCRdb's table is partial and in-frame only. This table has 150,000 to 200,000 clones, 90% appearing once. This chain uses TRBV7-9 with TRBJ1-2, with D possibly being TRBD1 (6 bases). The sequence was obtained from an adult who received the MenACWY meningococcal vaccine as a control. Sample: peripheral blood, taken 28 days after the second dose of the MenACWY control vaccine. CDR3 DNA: TGTGCCAGCATCGACGCACGGACAGTCGGCTACACCTTC. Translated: CASIDARTVGYTF.